This is a list of T cell receptor beta chains from one sample in a study of spatial heterogeneity in lung cancer. TCRdb re-analysed the 5' RACE reads in MiXCR, keeping a single row per CDR3 protein. The sample records roughly 71,000 distinct CDR3 sequences, around 9.3% being singletons. The sample consisted of PBMCs, taken at follow-up. The receptors were sampled from a female donor with early-stage non-small cell lung cancer. CDR3s include the opening cysteine and the closing phenylalanine or tryptophan. The order of the fields is V gene, clone size, J gene, D gene, CDR3 protein, CDR3 DNA. D genes are given only for firm matches. Clone size appears in some rows only: once, few, many, or a class for an expanded clone.

TRBV7-2	few	TRBJ2-1	.	CASSLGLAHFNEQFF	TGTGCCAGCAGCTTGGGACTCGCCCACTTCAATGAGCAGTTCTTC
TRBV9	.	TRBJ1-5	.	CASSSGTGVEPQHF	TGTGCCAGCAGTTCTGGGACCGGGGTGGAGCCCCAGCATTTT
TRBV3-1	many	TRBJ1-1	.	CASSQREGNTEAFF	TGTGCCAGCAGCCAGCGGGAGGGGAACACTGAAGCTTTCTTT
TRBV20-1	.	TRBJ2-5	.	CSAFREETQYF	TGCAGTGCTTTCAGAGAAGAGACCCAGTACTTC
TRBV7-8	many	TRBJ1-4	.	CASSSTNEKLFF	TGTGCCAGCAGCTCTACTAATGAAAAACTGTTTTTT
TRBV11-2	few	TRBJ1-1	TRBD1	CASSIGQGDRTEAFF	TGTGCCAGCAGCATTGGACAGGGGGATAGGACTGAAGCTTTCTTT
TRBV24-1	many	TRBJ2-3	.	CATSAGQSLTDTQYF	TGTGCCACCAGTGCCGGGCAGAGCCTCACAGATACGCAGTATTTT
TRBV19	few	TRBJ2-4	.	CASSIDRGALAKNIQYF	TGTGCCAGTAGTATAGATCGGGGCGCCTTAGCCAAAAACATTCAGTACTTC
TRBV7-6	few	TRBJ1-6	TRBD1	CASSSGQANSPLHF	TGTGCCAGCAGCTCAGGACAGGCTAATTCACCCCTCCACTTT
TRBV3-1	.	TRBJ1-1	.	CASSQEDRNTEAFF	TGTGCCAGCAGCCAAGAAGATAGGAACACTGAAGCTTTCTTT
TRBV6-1	many	TRBJ2-2	.	CASSEYGSDSGELFF	TGTGCCAGCAGTGAATATGGTAGCGATTCCGGGGAGCTGTTTTTT
TRBV9	many	TRBJ2-7	.	CASSVTPGLPKEEQYF	TGTGCCAGCAGCGTAACGCCGGGACTCCCTAAAGAGGAGCAGTACTTC
TRBV5-1	many	TRBJ2-7	.	CASSTGQATYEQYF	TGCGCCAGCAGCACCGGACAAGCTACCTACGAGCAGTACTTC
TRBV27	.	TRBJ2-5	.	CASSLWGEQETQYF	TGTGCCAGCAGCCTATGGGGGGAGCAGGAGACCCAGTACTTC
TRBV7-9	few	TRBJ1-1	.	CASSFWLAEAFF	TGTGCCAGCAGCTTCTGGCTGGCAGAAGCTTTCTTT
TRBV28	many	TRBJ1-4	.	CASKRGGSTNEKLFF	TGTGCCAGCAAGAGGGGGGGGTCGACTAATGAAAAACTGTTTTTT
TRBV5-1	.	TRBJ2-7	TRBD1	CASSSGQGLSYEQYF	TGCGCCAGCAGCTCGGGACAGGGTCTCTCCTACGAGCAGTACTTC
TRBV6-6	many	TRBJ2-1	.	CASSYSKEPALYNEQFF	TGTGCCAGCAGTTACTCAAAAGAACCAGCCCTTTACAATGAGCAGTTCTTC
TRBV19	few	TRBJ2-2	.	CASIGLLGPGELFF	TGTGCCAGTATCGGGCTCCTCGGGCCCGGGGAGCTGTTTTTT
TRBV4-1	many	TRBJ2-7	.	CASSQDPGIDEQYF	TGCGCCAGCAGCCAAGACCCAGGAATAGACGAGCAGTACTTC
TRBV27	many	TRBJ1-5	.	CASRNQGGGQPQHF	TGTGCCAGCAGAAACCAGGGTGGGGGTCAGCCCCAGCATTTT
TRBV5-1	many	TRBJ2-2	.	CASSPGRTNTGELFF	TGCGCCAGCAGCCCCGGACGTACGAACACCGGGGAGCTGTTTTTT
TRBV12-3/TRBV12-4	many	TRBJ2-1	.	CASSLIEEQFF	TGTGCCAGCAGTTTGATCGAAGAGCAGTTCTTC
TRBV29-1	few	TRBJ2-3	.	CSLSGYHTDTQYF	TGCAGCCTCTCGGGATACCACACAGATACGCAGTATTTT
TRBV6-5	many	TRBJ2-3	TRBD1	CASSPDRASDTQYF	TGTGCCAGCAGTCCCGACAGGGCCTCCGATACGCAGTATTTT
TRBV10-1	.	TRBJ2-3	.	CASSRDSSDTQYF	TGCGCCAGCAGTCGGGACTCATCAGATACGCAGTATTTT
TRBV20-1	many	TRBJ2-1	TRBD2	CSAPYHAGVGDNEQFF	TGCAGTGCACCCTACCACGCGGGAGTGGGGGACAATGAGCAGTTCTTC
TRBV10-3	many	TRBJ2-7	TRBD2	CAISSAASGGTYEQYF	TGTGCCATCAGTAGCGCTGCTAGCGGGGGAACCTACGAGCAGTACTTC
TRBV6-5	many	TRBJ1-1	.	CASSSSYAVNTEAFF	TGTGCCAGCAGTTCCTCATACGCCGTGAACACTGAAGCTTTCTTT
TRBV12-3/TRBV12-4	.	TRBJ2-2	.	CASSPGLTNTGELFF	TGTGCCAGCAGTCCCGGACTAACCAACACCGGGGAGCTGTTTTTT
TRBV10-3	many	TRBJ1-4	.	CAISEGATNEKLFF	TGTGCCATCAGTGAAGGGGCAACTAATGAAAAACTGTTTTTT
TRBV9	many	TRBJ2-1	.	CASSVAGDSYNEQFF	TGTGCCAGCAGCGTAGCAGGGGACTCCTACAATGAGCAGTTCTTC
TRBV12-3/TRBV12-4	many	TRBJ2-3	.	CASSIPPGVVTDTQYF	TGTGCCAGCAGTATCCCCCCAGGGGTAGTGACAGATACGCAGTATTTT
TRBV20-1	.	TRBJ2-7	.	CSARDWSAGWEQYF	TGCAGTGCTAGAGATTGGAGCGCAGGGTGGGAGCAGTACTTC
TRBV7-3	many	TRBJ2-1	TRBD2	CASSSTSGSYNEQFF	TGTGCCAGCAGCTCCACTAGCGGGAGTTACAATGAGCAGTTCTTC
TRBV6-5	many	TRBJ2-3	TRBD1	CASSYSYRGTDTQYF	TGTGCCAGCAGTTACTCGTACAGGGGGACAGATACGCAGTATTTT
TRBV9	many	TRBJ2-7	TRBD2	CASSVGASRTSGIEQYF	TGTGCCAGCAGCGTAGGAGCCAGCCGGACTAGCGGGATCGAGCAGTACTTC
TRBV20-1	.	TRBJ2-2	.	CSARDTGLAGELFF	TGCAGTGCTAGAGATACCGGTCTAGCCGGGGAGCTGTTTTTT
TRBV5-6	many	TRBJ2-6	.	CASSVGPKANVLTF	TGTGCCAGCAGTGTGGGCCCTAAGGCCAACGTCCTGACTTTC
TRBV7-7	many	TRBJ2-2	.	CASSRLENTGELFF	TGTGCTAGCAGCCGGCTGGAGAACACCGGGGAGCTGTTTTTT
TRBV7-3	few	TRBJ1-6	.	CASSLTGGSPLHF	TGTGCCAGCAGCTTAACAGGAGGTTCACCCCTCCACTTT
TRBV29-1	few	TRBJ1-4	.	CSVCLLATNEKLFF	TGCAGCGTATGTCTCCTAGCAACTAATGAAAAACTGTTTTTT
TRBV5-4	many	TRBJ2-5	TRBD2	CASSLELAGGRKTQYF	TGTGCCAGCAGCTTGGAACTAGCGGGAGGGAGGAAGACCCAGTACTTC
TRBV13	many	TRBJ2-3	.	CASSENRETRAQYF	TGTGCCAGCAGCGAGAACAGGGAGACCAGGGCGCAGTATTTT
TRBV11-3	.	TRBJ1-3	.	CASSGSGNTIYF	TGTGCCAGCAGTGGCTCTGGAAACACCATATATTTT
TRBV20-1	.	TRBJ2-1	.	CSAGKTANEQFF	TGCAGTGCTGGGAAGACAGCCAATGAGCAGTTCTTC
TRBV6-2/TRBV6-3	few	TRBJ1-1	.	CASSYHRVKGMNTEAFF	TGTGCCAGCAGTTACCACAGGGTAAAGGGTATGAACACTGAAGCTTTCTTT
TRBV7-9	.	TRBJ2-5	.	CASSPQGETQYF	TGTGCCAGCAGCCCTCAGGGGGAGACCCAGTACTTC
TRBV10-3	many	TRBJ1-6	.	CAISEGQNSPLHF	TGTGCCATCAGTGAGGGACAGAATTCACCCCTCCACTTT
TRBV5-1	many	TRBJ2-7	TRBD2	CASSLRIAGDSYEQYF	TGCGCCAGCAGCTTGCGAATAGCGGGAGATAGCTACGAGCAGTACTTC
TRBV12-3/TRBV12-4	.	TRBJ2-2	.	CASNTARLAGELFF	TGTGCCAGCAATACTGCCCGATTGGCCGGGGAGCTGTTTTTT
TRBV3-1	.	TRBJ2-7	.	CASSQEYEYEQYF	TGTGCCAGCAGCCAAGAGTACGAGTACGAGCAGTACTTC
TRBV20-1	few	TRBJ1-2	.	CSATLGYYGYTF	TGCAGTGCAACCCTTGGATACTATGGCTACACCTTC
TRBV20-1	.	TRBJ2-7	TRBD1	CSASTGGHYEQYF	TGCAGTGCGTCCACAGGGGGTCACTACGAGCAGTACTTC
TRBV20-1	.	TRBJ2-7	TRBD2	CSARASGPYEQYF	TGCAGTGCTAGGGCTAGCGGACCCTACGAGCAGTACTTC